The next 13 T cell receptor beta chains were all read from a single sample in a study of T cell responses to AZD1222 COVID-19 vaccine. The table came from immunoSEQ multiplex PCR; TCRdb's copy has only in-frame clones and leaves some out. The sample holds roughly 150,000 clones, roughly nine tenths seen once. The sequences come from peripheral blood, collected 28 days after the second AZD1222 dose. These receptors came from an adult who received the AZD1222 COVID-19 vaccine.

This clone was seen only once. V usage is TRBV19 and J usage is TRBJ1-4; D perhaps matches TRBD1 (5 bases). Germline lookup yields CDR1 LNHDA and CDR2 SQIVND (reference sequence). The V gene lost 6 bases and the J gene lost 7 bases, with 18 bases spanning the gap. The CDR3 sequence is 15 residues long. The CDR3 here is CASRAVAGGREKLFF. The CDR3, as DNA: TGTGCCAGTAGAGCGGTCGCGGGGGGTCGTGAAAAACTGTTTTTT.

This chain links TRBV7-2 with TRBJ2-7; D is perhaps TRBD2 (5 bases). This CDR3 contains 13 residues. Germline loops: CDR1 SGHTA, CDR2 FQGNSA. Trimming stripped 4 bases from V and 4 bases from J, with 11 bases between. In DNA form, the CDR3 reads TGTGCCAGCAGCTCCCGGGGAAGGTACGAGCAGTACTTC. This gives the protein CASSSRGRYEQYF.

The chain employs TRBV1 and TRBJ1-2. TRBV1 is designated a pseudogene. The CDR3 loop spans 16 amino acids. The CDR3 DNA is TGCACCAGCAGCCAAGATTATCTGAGCCGTAACTATGGCTACACCTTC. Its protein is CTSSQDYLSRNYGYTF.

The chain joins TRBV9 to TRBJ1-6; D perhaps matches TRBD1 (6 bases). Germline V gives CDR1 SGDLS, CDR2 YYNGEE. Trimming stripped 4 bases from V and 7 bases from J, with 12 bases between. This CDR3 has 14 amino acids. CDR3 nucleotide sequence: TGTGCCAGCAGCCCAGGGGTGGGGAATTCACCCCTCCACTTT. Its translation: CASSPGVGNSPLHF.

The chain joins TRBV24-1 to TRBJ2-5; D is uncertain. The length of the CDR3 is 12 residues. Between the trimmed V and J ends, which lost 4 bases and 5 bases, there was a span of 7 bases. The germline V gene encodes CDR1 KGHDR and CDR2 SFDVKD. The CDR3 protein is CATSDIGETQYF. The CDR3, as DNA: TGTGCCACCAGTGACATAGGGGAGACCCAGTACTTC.

This clone was recorded once. The genes are TRBV7-9 and TRBJ1-2, with 11 bases that match TRBD1. The germline V gene encodes CDR1 SEHNR and CDR2 FQNEAQ (reference sequence). There are 16 residues in the CDR3. After removal of 2 bases from V and 8 bases from J, the junction contained 10 bases not matched to a gene. CDR3 in DNA: TGTGCCAGCAGCTTACCTAGGGGACAGGGGGAGCAGGGCTACACCTTC. Its translation is CASSLPRGQGEQGYTF.

This chain connects TRBV18 to TRBJ1-3; D remains unclear. CDR1 KGHSH and CDR2 LQKENI come from the germline V gene. Trimming pared 2 bases from V and 0 bases from J, leaving 14 bases between. This CDR3 comprises 17 residues. CDR3 residues: CASSPVVEDHSGNTIYF. The CDR3, as DNA: TGTGCCAGCTCACCAGTGGTTGAGGATCACTCTGGAAACACCATATATTTT.

The chain couples TRBV5-8 to TRBJ2-7; TRBD2 matches 7 bases. This CDR3 region has 14 residues. Germline V gene sequence: CDR1 SGHTS, CDR2 YDEGEE. With 4 bases clipped from V and 6 bases from J, the junction kept 10 bases outside the gene matches. CDR3 nucleotide sequence: TGTGCCAGCAGCGTACCGGGACTACCTTTCGAGCAGTACTTC. Translation: CASSVPGLPFEQYF.

Many counts were recorded for this clone. The chain joins TRBV5-1 to TRBJ1-1; D is undetermined. With 2 bases removed from V and 2 bases from J, the gap between germline ends came to 13 bases. CDR1 and CDR2 (germline): SGHRS, YFSETQ. There are 15 residues in the CDR3. The CDR3 coding sequence is TGCGCCAGCAGCTTAGATACCAGGAGTAACACTGAAGCTTTCTTT. Its translation: CASSLDTRSNTEAFF.

This clone was counted a single time. The V gene is TRBV18, the J gene TRBJ2-5; D gene ambiguous. CDR1 is KGHSH, CDR2 LQKENI, per germline. V shed 1 base and J shed 4 bases, with 4 bases lying between them. The CDR3 extends over 12 amino acids. The CDR3 is CASSPLGETQYF. The CDR3 coding sequence is TGTGCCAGCTCACCACTGGGAGAGACCCAGTACTTC.

The chain joins TRBV28 to TRBJ1-3; D is uncertain. Deletions cut 4 bases from V and 0 bases from J, with 16 bases between. The CDR3 spans 17 residues. The V gene's germline CDR1 is MDHEN and CDR2 SYDVKM. The DNA of the CDR3 is TGTGCCAGCAGTTCCCCCCTCGGAGCAGGCTCTGGAAACACCATATATTTT. It specifies CASSSPLGAGSGNTIYF.

The chain employs TRBV5-6 and TRBJ1-1; the match to TRBD1 covers 7 bases. The CDR3 contains 14 residues. The germline CDR1 and CDR2 sequences are SGHDT and YYEEEE. V dropped 4 bases and J dropped 5; count of bases not matched to a gene: 8. The CDR3 region is CASSPKTGTTEAFF. Here the CDR3 DNA reads TGTGCCAGCAGCCCGAAGACAGGGACGACTGAAGCTTTCTTT.

The J gene is TRBJ1-1, the V gene TRBV19, with TRBD1 matching 8 bases. CDR1 and CDR2 from the germline V gene are LNHDA and SQIVND (reference sequence). The length of the CDR3 is 14 residues. V dropped 6 bases and J dropped 10; count of bases not matched to a gene: 13. CDR3 protein: CASREGTGRFGAFF. The CDR3 DNA is TGTGCCAGTAGGGAAGGGACAGGCCGGTTTGGAGCTTTCTTT. The full variable domain, rest sourced from reference TRBV19 and TRBJ1-1, is DGGITQSPKYLFRKEGQNVTLSCEQNLNHDAMYWYRQDPGQGLRLIYYSQIVNDFQKGDIAEGYSVSREKKESFPLTVTSAQKNPTAFYLCASREGTGRFGAFFGQGTRLTVV.